At least ten counts were recorded for the clone carrying this T cell receptor (beta chain). Its antigen is not known. V was cut by 3 bases and J by 7 bases, with 12 bases left in between. Germline V lookup: CDR1 SQVTM, CDR2 ANQGSEA. This CDR3 comprises 13 residues. Unique molecular identifiers, one per molecule, were present on every TCR cDNA molecule. TCRdb used MiXCR to reprocess the 5' RACE reads, holding one entry per CDR3 protein. The sample yields roughly 17,000 distinct CDR3 sequences, approximately 6.2% seen once. This specimen comes from a study of spatial heterogeneity in lung cancer. On the study more broadly: Each distinct TCR and UMI combination averaged more than ten appearances in raw reads.

Time point indicated: sample taken at primary tumor resection. Notes on the study in general: In tumors, expanded intratumoral alpha and beta TCR counts tracked mutation counts.

The chain couples TRBV29-1 to TRBJ1-4; possibly TRBD1 for D (6 bases). The sequencing used lung tumor tissue, collected at surgery. This clonotype was obtained from a male donor with early-stage non-small cell lung cancer. The CDR3 DNA sequence: TGCAGCGTTGAGCAGGGGAGAGGTGAAAAACTGTTTTTT. Its translation is CSVEQGRGEKLFF.